The T cell receptor beta chain described here comes from a study of T cell clonality in common variable immunodeficiency. General observations from the study: T cell subpopulation sequencing would be needed to explain CVID clonality. Shared TCRbeta clones were fewer between CVID subjects than controls. Common variable immunodeficiency TCR beta sequences reportedly had fewer deletions and N-nucleotide insertions.

The CVID group had about 15 females and around 29 males, mean age approximately 40. Between the trimmed V and J ends, which lost 4 bases and 0 bases, there was a span of 14 bases. The CDR3 has 16 amino acids. Germline V gene data show CDR1 as SGHRS and CDR2 as YFSETQ. This clone was recorded a few times. Its antigen remains unidentified. The observed sequence ends 3 residues before the CDR3 terminus, with the missing tail filled in from the germline J gene. Assay used: immunoSEQ multiplex PCR; TCRdb lists only in-frame clones, some missing. The specimen has some 16,000 clones, none found just once. Sequences were obtained from peripheral blood mononuclear cells. The sequence came from a human donor with common variable immunodeficiency. The V and J genes are TRBV5-1 and TRBJ1-3; possible D gene TRBD1, 6 bases. The part of the CDR3 DNA that was read is TGCGCCAGCAGCCCGATGGACAGTTCCTCTGGAAACACC. It specifies CASSPMDSSSGNT. The full CDR3 protein reads CASSPMDSSSGNTIYF.